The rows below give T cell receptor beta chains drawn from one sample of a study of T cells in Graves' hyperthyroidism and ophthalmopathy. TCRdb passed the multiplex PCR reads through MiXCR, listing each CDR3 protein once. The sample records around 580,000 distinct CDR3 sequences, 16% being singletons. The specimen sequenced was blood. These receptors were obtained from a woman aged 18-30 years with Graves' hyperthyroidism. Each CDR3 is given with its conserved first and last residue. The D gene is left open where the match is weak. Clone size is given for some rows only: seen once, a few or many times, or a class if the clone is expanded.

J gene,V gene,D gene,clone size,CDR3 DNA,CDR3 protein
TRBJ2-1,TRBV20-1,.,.,TGCAGTGCTAGAGGTCCCTTCAATGAGCAGTTCTTC,CSARGPFNEQFF
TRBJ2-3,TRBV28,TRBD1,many,TGTGCCAGCAGTCTGACAGGGGACTTAGATACGCAGTATTTT,CASSLTGDLDTQYF
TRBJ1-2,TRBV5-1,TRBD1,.,TGCGCCAGCAGCTCCACCGGGACAGAATTCGGCTACACCTTC,CASSSTGTEFGYTF
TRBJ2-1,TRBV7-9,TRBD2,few,TGTGCCAGCAGCCATTCTCCGGGACTAGCGGGAGTAAAAGGGGAGCAGTTCTTC,CASSHSPGLAGVKGEQFF
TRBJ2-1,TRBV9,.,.,TGTGCCAGCAGCGTAGCTTGGGGTAAGGGACCGGCCAATGAGCAGTTCTTC,CASSVAWGKGPANEQFF
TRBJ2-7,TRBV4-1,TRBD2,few,TGCGCCAGCAGCCAAGGCAGACTAGCGGTCTACGAGCAGTACTTC,CASSQGRLAVYEQYF
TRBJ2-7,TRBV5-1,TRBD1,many,TGCGCCAGCAGCTCCGTCCCGGGACAGGGGCGGGTGAACGAGCAGTACTTC,CASSSVPGQGRVNEQYF
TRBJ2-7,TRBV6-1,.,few,TGTGCCAGCAGTGAACTATCCTTCCCCTCCTACGAGCAGTACTTC,CASSELSFPSYEQYF
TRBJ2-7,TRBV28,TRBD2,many,TGTGCCAGCAGTTTATCGGCTAGCGGGAGTTATTACGAGCAGTACTTC,CASSLSASGSYYEQYF
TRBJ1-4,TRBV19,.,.,TGTGCCAGTAGTAATTCAAGACGCTTGGAAAAACTGTTTTTT,CASSNSRRLEKLFF
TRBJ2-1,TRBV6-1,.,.,TGTGCCAGCAGGCGCACATACCCCAGCGAGCAGTTCTTC,CASRRTYPSEQFF
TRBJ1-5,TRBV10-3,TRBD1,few,TGTGCCATCAGTGTGCACCGGGACAGGGGCGAAAGCACCCCCAATCAGCCCCAGCATTTT,CAISVHRDRGESTPNQPQHF
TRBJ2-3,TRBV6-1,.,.,TGTGCCAGCACCAACTTCATGGGGGCAGATACGCAGTATTTT,CASTNFMGADTQYF
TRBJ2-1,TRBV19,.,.,TGTGCCAGTAGTACTCCCGGGACATGGTACAATGAGCAGTTCTTC,CASSTPGTWYNEQFF
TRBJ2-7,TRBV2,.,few,TGTGCCAGCAGTGTAAGGGGTCCCTACGAGCAGTACTTC,CASSVRGPYEQYF
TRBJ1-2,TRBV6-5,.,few,TGTGCCAGCAGTCCCATTACTGGGAGTGGACACTCCGGCTACACCTTC,CASSPITGSGHSGYTF
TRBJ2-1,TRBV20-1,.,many,TGCAGTGCCCCGAGGGGGAGGGGTTTTGATGAGCAGTTCTTC,CSAPRGRGFDEQFF
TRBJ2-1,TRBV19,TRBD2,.,TGTGCCAGTAGGAGCGGGGGGAAAAACAATGAGCAGTTCTTC,CASRSGGKNNEQFF
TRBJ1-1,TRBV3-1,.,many,TGTGCCAGCAGCCACGGGGCCTCCAAGGAAGCTTTCTTT,CASSHGASKEAFF
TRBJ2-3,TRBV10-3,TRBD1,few,TGTGCCATCGGAAACAGGGGGCGATCAGACACAGATACGCAGTATTTT,CAIGNRGRSDTDTQYF
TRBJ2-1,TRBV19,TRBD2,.,TGTGCCAGTAGTCCGACTAGCGGGAGGGCCAACAATGAGCAGTTCTTC,CASSPTSGRANNEQFF
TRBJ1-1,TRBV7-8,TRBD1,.,TGTGCCAGCAGCTTTGGGGCAGGGGGGTACATGAACACTGAAGCTTTCTTT,CASSFGAGGYMNTEAFF
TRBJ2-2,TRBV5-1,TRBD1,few,TGCGCCAGCAGCTTGGCGCAGACAGGGCTTGGATGGGAGCTGTTTTTT,CASSLAQTGLGWELFF
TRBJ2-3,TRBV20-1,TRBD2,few,TGCAGTGCTAGACTACCCTCTCCGGGACTAAGCACAGATACGCAGTATTTT,CSARLPSPGLSTDTQYF
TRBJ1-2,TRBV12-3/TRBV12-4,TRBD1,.,TGTGCCAGCAGTCGTGATACAGGGGACTATGGCTACACCTTC,CASSRDTGDYGYTF
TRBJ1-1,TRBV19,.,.,TGTGCCAGTAGTATATCCATGGTGGCGAACACTGAAGCTTTCTTT,CASSISMVANTEAFF
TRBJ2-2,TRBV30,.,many,TGTGCCTGGAGCAGGTCCACCGGGGAGCTGTTTTTT,CAWSRSTGELFF
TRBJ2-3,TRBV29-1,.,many,TGCAGCGTTGTCTGGGATAGCACAGATACGCAGTATTTT,CSVVWDSTDTQYF
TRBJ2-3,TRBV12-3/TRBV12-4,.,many,TGTGCCAGCAGTTTCGGACACACAGATACGCAGTATTTT,CASSFGHTDTQYF
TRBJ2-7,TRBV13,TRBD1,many,TGTGCCAGCAGCCCCGGACTCAGGGGGCCCCTAGGCTACGAGCAGTACTTC,CASSPGLRGPLGYEQYF
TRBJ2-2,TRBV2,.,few,TGTGCCAGCAGTGAAGCAAAGTACACCGGGGAGCTGTTTTTT,CASSEAKYTGELFF